This T cell receptor beta chain was recovered during a study of memory CD4+ T cells and cytomegalovirus serostatus. The sort gate was single viable CD3+CD4+CD8-CD45RO+ cells for memory CD4+ T cells. This table comes from immunoSEQ multiplex PCR, and its TCRdb copy is limited to in-frame clones, with some not included. This sample has some 95,000 clones, with about 80% found just once. V was clipped by 4 bases and J by 11 bases, with 12 bases between them. Germline CDR1 is LGHNA and CDR2 is YNFKEQ. The CDR3 is made up of 11 amino acids. The TCR sequence derives from an adult in good health and CMV-seropositive. The sample taken for sequencing was memory CD4+ T cells from blood. The chain is built from TRBV4-2 and TRBJ2-7; no reliable D call. The CDR3 sequence: CASSPGKGEYF. In nucleotides, the CDR3 is TGTGCCAGCAGCCCTGGAAAAGGTGAGTACTTC.